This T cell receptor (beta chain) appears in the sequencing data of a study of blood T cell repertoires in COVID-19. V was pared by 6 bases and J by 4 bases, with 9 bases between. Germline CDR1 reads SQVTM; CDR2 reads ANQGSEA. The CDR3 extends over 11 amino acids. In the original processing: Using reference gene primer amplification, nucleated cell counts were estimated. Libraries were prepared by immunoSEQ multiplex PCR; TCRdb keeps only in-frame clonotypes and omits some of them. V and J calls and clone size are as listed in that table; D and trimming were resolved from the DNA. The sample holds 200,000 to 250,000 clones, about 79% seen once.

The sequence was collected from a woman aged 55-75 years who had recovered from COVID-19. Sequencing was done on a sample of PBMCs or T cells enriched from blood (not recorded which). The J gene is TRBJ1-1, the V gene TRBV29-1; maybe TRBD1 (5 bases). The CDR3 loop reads CSVLQGTEAFF. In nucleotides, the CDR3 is TGCAGCGTCCTTCAGGGCACTGAAGCTTTCTTT.